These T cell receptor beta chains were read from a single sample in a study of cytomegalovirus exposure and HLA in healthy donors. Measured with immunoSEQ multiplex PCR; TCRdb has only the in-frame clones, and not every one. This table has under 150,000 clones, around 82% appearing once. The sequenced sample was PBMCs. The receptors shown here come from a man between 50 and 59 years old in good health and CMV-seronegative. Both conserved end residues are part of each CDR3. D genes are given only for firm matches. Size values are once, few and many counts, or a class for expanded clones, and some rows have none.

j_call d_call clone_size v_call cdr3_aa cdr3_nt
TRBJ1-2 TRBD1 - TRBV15 CATSIQGQYGYTF TGTGCCACCAGCATACAGGGACAGTATGGCTACACCTTC
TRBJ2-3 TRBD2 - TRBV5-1 CASSADGLAGADTQYF TGCGCCAGCAGCGCAGACGGACTAGCGGGAGCAGATACGCAGTATTTT
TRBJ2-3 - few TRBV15 CATSSGLQYTDTQYF TGTGCCACCAGTTCGGGACTCCAATACACAGATACGCAGTATTTT
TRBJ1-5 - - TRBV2 CASSPGTEAQHF TGTGCCAGCAGTCCCGGAACGGAGGCCCAGCATTTT
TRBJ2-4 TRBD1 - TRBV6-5 CASRQGAENIQYF TGTGCCAGCAGACAGGGGGCAGAGAACATTCAGTACTTC
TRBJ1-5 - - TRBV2 CASRSDSLNQPQHF TGTGCCAGCAGAAGTGACAGCCTCAATCAGCCCCAGCATTTT
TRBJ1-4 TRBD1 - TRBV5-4 CASSQGGPSTNEKLFF TGTGCCAGCAGTCAGGGGGGCCCCTCAACTAATGAAAAACTGTTTTTT
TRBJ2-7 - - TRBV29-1 CSAGKNRVNEQYF TGCAGCGCCGGAAAAAACAGGGTGAACGAGCAGTACTTC
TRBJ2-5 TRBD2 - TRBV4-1 CASSQVMGGTQETQYF TGCGCCAGCAGCCAAGTAATGGGGGGGACTCAAGAGACCCAGTACTTC
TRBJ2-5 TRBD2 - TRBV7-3 CASSFAGGGRQYF TGTGCCAGCAGCTTCGCCGGGGGCGGGAGGCAGTACTTC
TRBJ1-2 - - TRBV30 CATYLGSIFYGYTF TGTGCGACTTACCTCGGGTCAATATTCTATGGCTACACCTTC
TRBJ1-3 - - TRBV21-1 CASTPQRFGNTIYF TGTGCCAGCACACCACAGAGATTCGGAAACACCATATATTTT
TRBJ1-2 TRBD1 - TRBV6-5 CASSMGTGGTGGYTF TGTGCCAGCTCTATGGGCACAGGGGGAACAGGTGGCTACACCTTC
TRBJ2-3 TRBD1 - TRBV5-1 CASRDRVEGDTQYF TGCGCCAGCAGGGACAGGGTGGAGGGAGATACGCAGTATTTT
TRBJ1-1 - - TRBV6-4 CASSVTSNTEAFF TGTGCCAGCAGTGTAACTTCGAACACTGAAGCTTTCTTT
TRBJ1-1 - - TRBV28 CASSRGGVEAFF TGTGCCAGCAGCCGCGGAGGGGTTGAAGCTTTCTTT
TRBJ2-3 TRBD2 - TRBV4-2 CASSQAERGPTDTQYF TGTGCCAGCAGCCAAGCGGAGCGGGGCCCCACAGATACGCAGTATTTT
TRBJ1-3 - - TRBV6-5 CASNPTASSGNTIYF TGTGCCAGCAATCCGACAGCAAGCTCTGGAAACACCATATATTTT
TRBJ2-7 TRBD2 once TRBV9 CASSVAGNSGGYEQYF TGTGCCAGCAGCGTAGCTGGGAATAGCGGGGGTTACGAGCAGTACTTC
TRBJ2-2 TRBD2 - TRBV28 CASSTLAGGQGELFF TGTGCCAGCAGTACGTTAGCGGGGGGTCAAGGGGAGCTGTTTTTT
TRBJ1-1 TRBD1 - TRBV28 CASSYVGQGRYYAEAFF TGTGCCAGCAGTTATGTGGGACAGGGAAGATATTACGCTGAAGCTTTCTTT
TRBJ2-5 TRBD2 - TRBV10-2 CASSERSGRARSERGRETQYF TGCGCCAGCAGTGAGAGGAGCGGGAGGGCCAGGTCCGAGAGAGGGCGGGAGACCCAGTACTTC
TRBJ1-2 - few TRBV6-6 CASSYPIFRDGYTF TGTGCCAGCAGTTACCCGATTTTCCGAGATGGCTACACCTTC
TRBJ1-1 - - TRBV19 CASSIEGGNTEAFF TGTGCCAGTAGTATAGAAGGCGGAAACACTGAAGCTTTCTTT
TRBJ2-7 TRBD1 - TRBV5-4 CASSSPPDRGSYEQYF TGTGCCAGCAGCTCCCCCCCGGACAGGGGTTCGTACGAGCAGTACTTC
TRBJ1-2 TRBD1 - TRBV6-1 CASSGTGFGYTF TGTGCCAGCAGCGGGACAGGGTTTGGCTACACCTTC
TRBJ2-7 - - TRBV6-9 CASNRGGYEQYF TGTGCCAGCAATAGGGGGGGCTACGAGCAGTACTTC